Described below is a single T cell receptor (beta chain) sequence and its context. The V gene's germline CDR1 is MNHEY and CDR2 SVGAGI. J was trimmed by 2 bases and V by 6 bases; bases with no gene match: 1. This CDR3 has 13 residues. The data stem from a study of control samples from healthy donors and cancer patients. Here immunoSEQ multiplex PCR was the method, and the copy in TCRdb shows in-frame clones only, minus some. The repertoire holds about 110,000 clones, with 90% as singletons. The sample was blood. This TCR came from a human donor in good health. The donor label of this sample is uncertain. The chain recombines TRBV6-5 with TRBJ1-2; TRBD1 matches 9 bases. Here the CDR3 DNA reads TGTGCCAGCAGAGGACAGGGGAACTATGGCTACACCTTC. Protein: CASRGQGNYGYTF.